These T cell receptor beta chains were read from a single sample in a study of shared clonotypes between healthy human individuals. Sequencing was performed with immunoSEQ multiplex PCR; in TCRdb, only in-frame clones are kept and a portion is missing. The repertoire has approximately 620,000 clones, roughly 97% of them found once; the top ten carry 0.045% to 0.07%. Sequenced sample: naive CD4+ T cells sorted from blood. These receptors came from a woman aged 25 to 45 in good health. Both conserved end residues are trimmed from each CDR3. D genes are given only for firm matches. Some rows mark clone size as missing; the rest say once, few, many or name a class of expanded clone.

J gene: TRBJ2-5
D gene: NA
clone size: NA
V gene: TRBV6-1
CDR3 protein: ASSEASGEKTQY

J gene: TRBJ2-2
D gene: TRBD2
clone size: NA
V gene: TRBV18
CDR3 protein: ASSPRRLAGVDGELF

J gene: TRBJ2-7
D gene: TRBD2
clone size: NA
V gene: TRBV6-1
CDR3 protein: ASSVGDYSFYEQY

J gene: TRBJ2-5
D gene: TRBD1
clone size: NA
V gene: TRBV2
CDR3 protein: ASSALSRGQETQY

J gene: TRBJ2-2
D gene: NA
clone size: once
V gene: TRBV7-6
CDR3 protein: ASSLEGTGRELF

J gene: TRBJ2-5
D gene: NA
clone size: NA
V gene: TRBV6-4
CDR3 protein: ASSEIETATQY

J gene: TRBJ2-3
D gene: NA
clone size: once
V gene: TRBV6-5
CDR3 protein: ASKGSVGGTDTQY

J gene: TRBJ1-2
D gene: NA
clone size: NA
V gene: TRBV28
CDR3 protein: ASSYSGNYGYT

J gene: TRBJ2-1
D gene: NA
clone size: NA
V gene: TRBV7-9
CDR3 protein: ASSLEEGNEQF

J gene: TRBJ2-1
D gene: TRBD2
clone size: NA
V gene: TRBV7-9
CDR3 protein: ASSLVSGRTNEQF